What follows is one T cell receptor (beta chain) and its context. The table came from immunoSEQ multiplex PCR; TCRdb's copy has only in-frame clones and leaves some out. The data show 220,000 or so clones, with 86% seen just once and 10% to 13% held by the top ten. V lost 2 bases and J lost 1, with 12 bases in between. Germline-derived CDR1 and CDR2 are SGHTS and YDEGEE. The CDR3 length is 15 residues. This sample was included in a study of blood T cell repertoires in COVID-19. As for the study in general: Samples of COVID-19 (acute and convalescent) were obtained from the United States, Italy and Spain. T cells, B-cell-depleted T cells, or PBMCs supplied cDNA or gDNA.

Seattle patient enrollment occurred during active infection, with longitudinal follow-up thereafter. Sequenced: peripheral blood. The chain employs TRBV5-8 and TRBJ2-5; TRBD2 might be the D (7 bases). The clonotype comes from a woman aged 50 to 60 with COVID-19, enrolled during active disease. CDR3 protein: CASSLEGGGQETQYF. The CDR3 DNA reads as TGTGCCAGCAGCTTAGAGGGAGGGGGCCAAGAGACCCAGTACTTC. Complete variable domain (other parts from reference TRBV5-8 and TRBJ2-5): EAGVTQSPTHLIKTRGQQATLRCSPISGHTSVYWYQQALGLGLQFLLWYDEGEERNRGNFPPRFSGRQFPNYSSELNVNALELEDSALYLCASSLEGGGQETQYFGPGTRLLVL.